This T cell receptor beta chain was identified during a study of T cells in Graves' hyperthyroidism and ophthalmopathy. In the study overall: At initial diagnosis, before any treatment had begun, peripheral blood was obtained.

This CDR3 is 15 amino acids long. Germline CDR1 and CDR2: SQVTM and ANQGSEA. On the basis of clinical symptoms, serum thyroxine and TRAb, thyroid ultrasound and orbital computed tomography, diagnoses were made. Amplification of TCR beta CDR3 regions used RNA as the template. The HTBI set primed first-round TCR CDR3 RT-PCR. A single record per CDR3 protein comes from TCRdb applying MiXCR to the multiplex PCR reads. The data contain under 500,000 distinct CDR3 sequences, about an eighth of them singletons. Remarks on this clonotype: A read error may account for a junction end that differs from germline.

This sequence originates from a man aged 50 to 60 with Graves' ophthalmopathy. Material for sequencing was blood. V is TRBV29-1 and J is TRBJ2-5; 8 nucleotides align to TRBD1. For the CDR3, the DNA is TGCAGCGTTAAAGACAGGGGAACCCCCCAAGAGACCCAGTACTTC. It yields the protein CSVKDRGTPQETQYF.